These 27 T cell receptor beta chains originate from one sample sequenced in a study of blood T cells in healthy people across ages. Sample-barcoded 5' priming and a J-beta primer mix drove a second PCR of roughly 7 to 11 cycles. MiXCR, run by TCRdb on the 5' RACE reads, gives a single entry per CDR3 protein. The data contain around 1.5 million distinct CDR3 sequences, 42% of them singletons. The sample taken for sequencing was blood. These receptors all come from a woman between 18 and 29 years old in good health.

This clonotype was picked up a small number of times. The CDR3 DNA is TGTGCCAGCAGCCAAATGTGGGGGGAATACGAGCAGTACTTC. Translating it yields CASSQMWGEYEQYF. The chain combines TRBV4-2 with TRBJ2-7; possibly TRBD2 for D (6 bases). Trimming took off 2 bases at V and 4 bases at J, with 12 bases between the two ends. CDR1 LGHNA and CDR2 YNFKEQ come from the germline V gene. The CDR3 is made up of 14 amino acids.

This clonotype has more than one count but fewer than ten. Compared with germline, one end of the junction differs, possibly owing to a read error. The chain recombines TRBV7-9 with TRBJ1-2; 7 nucleotides line up with TRBD1. The CDR3 is 15 amino acids. Germline V gene data show CDR1 as SEHNR and CDR2 as FQNEAQ (reference sequence). In nucleotides, the CDR3 is TGTGCCAGTAGCTCGACAGGGTTGTCAGTATATGGCTACACCTTC. Amino acid sequence: CASSSTGLSVYGYTF.

A few counts support this clonotype. The chain employs TRBV11-2 and TRBJ2-7, with D possibly matching TRBD2 (6 bases). CDR1 SGHAT and CDR2 FQNNGV come from the germline V gene. CDR3 length equals 16 residues. Trimming cost V 1 base and J 0 bases, with 13 bases left between them. Here the CDR3 DNA reads TGTGCCAGCAGCTTAGGCAGGGACTCAATCTCCTACGAGCAGTACTTC. Translation gives CASSLGRDSISYEQYF. The variable domain in full, with the rest retrieved from reference TRBV11-2 and TRBJ2-7, is EAGVAQSPRYKIIEKRQSVAFWCNPISGHATLYWYQQILGQGPKLLIQFQNNGVVDDSQLPKDRFSAERLKGVDSTLKIQPAKLEDSAVYLCASSLGRDSISYEQYFGPGTRLTVT.

The V call is TRBV4-2, the J call TRBJ2-7; D is unclear. Germline-derived CDR1 and CDR2 are LGHNA and YNFKEQ. V lost 0 bases and J 2 bases, leaving 20 bases between the germline ends. The CDR3 is 18 amino acids. The CDR3 nucleotides read TGTGCCAGCAGCCAAGAAACGGTCCATAATTCGAATACCTACGAGCAGTACTTC. Translation gives CASSQETVHNSNTYEQYF.

The chain links TRBV15 to TRBJ2-7, with D possibly matching TRBD1 (5 bases). CDR1 is LNHNV and CDR2 is YYDKDF in the germline V gene (reference sequence). V lost 0 bases and J lost 7, with 16 bases in between. The CDR3 loop spans 15 amino acids. The CDR3 nucleotides read TGTGCCACCAGCAGAGATCAGGGAATGTCCAATGAGCAGTACTTC. It codes for CATSRDQGMSNEQYF.

The table lists this clonotype with a few counts. V and J are TRBV4-1 and TRBJ2-7, with 7 bases identical to TRBD2. The length of the CDR3 is 14 residues. Germline V gene lookup returns CDR1 MGHRA and CDR2 YSYEKL. Germline trimming cut 0 bases from V and 5 bases from J; bases unmatched to any gene: 4. The CDR3 coding sequence is TGCGCCAGCAGCCAAGATATGGCGGGGGACGAGCAGTACTTC. Translating it yields CASSQDMAGDEQYF.

This sequence joins TRBV10-3 and TRBJ2-5; perhaps TRBD1 as D (5 bases). Germline V gene lookup returns CDR1 ENHRY and CDR2 SYGVKD. Trimming took off 2 bases at V and 3 bases at J, with 7 bases between the two ends. The CDR3 is 13 amino acids. The CDR3 DNA is TGTGCCATCAGTGAGGGACACAAAGAGACCCAGTACTTC. Its translation is CAISEGHKETQYF.

The chain couples TRBV11-1 to TRBJ2-1, with 14 bases matching TRBD2. Germline V gene data show CDR1 as SGHAT and CDR2 as FQDESV (reference sequence). V lost 3 bases and J lost 4; bases outside the gene matches: 11. The CDR3 runs to 19 residues. The CDR3 coding sequence is TGTGCCAGCAGCTTTGCCACCGGGACTAGCGGGAGCGGGTACAATGAGCAGTTCTTC. Translating it yields CASSFATGTSGSGYNEQFF.

This clonotype occurred a few times. V usage is TRBV5-1 and J usage is TRBJ2-2; D remains ambiguous. The CDR3 is 13 amino acids. V was clipped by 1 base and J by 4 bases, with 5 bases between them. The germline CDR1 and CDR2 sequences are SGHRS and YFSETQ. CDR3 protein: CASSLFGTGELFF. In DNA, the CDR3 is TGCGCCAGCAGCTTGTTCGGCACCGGGGAGCTGTTTTTT.

This clonotype was seen a single time. The chain combines TRBV20-1 with TRBJ2-3; D is ambiguous. Germline CDR1 is DFQATT and CDR2 is SNEGSKA (reference sequence). The CDR3 extends over 15 amino acids. Trimming removed 3 bases at V and 0 bases at J, with 13 bases between. The CDR3 here is CSASPLGWSTDTQYF. In nucleotides, the CDR3 is TGCAGTGCTAGTCCCCTTGGGTGGAGCACAGATACGCAGTATTTT.

The V gene is TRBV7-3, the J gene TRBJ1-1; D call uncertain. This CDR3 region has 13 residues. The germline gives CDR1 SGHTA, CDR2 FQGTGA. V lost 4 bases and J lost 0, with 6 bases in between. CDR3: CASSSKVNTEAFF. CDR3 coding DNA: TGTGCCAGCAGCTCAAAGGTGAACACTGAAGCTTTCTTT.

This clonotype was seen a single time. The rearrangement links TRBV27 to TRBJ2-4, with D perhaps TRBD1 (6 bases). V was trimmed by 10 bases and J by 13 bases, leaving 26 bases between them. The CDR3 is made up of 14 amino acids. Germline V gene lookup returns CDR1 MNHEY and CDR2 SMNVEV (reference sequence). CDR3 amino acids: CATRPDSSYNEQYF. DNA for the CDR3: TGTGCCACACGCCCGGACAGCTCCTACAATGAGCAGTACTTC.

This rearrangement joins TRBV6-5 to TRBJ1-2; D gene unclear. V dropped 2 bases and J dropped 1 base, with 11 bases sitting between them. The CDR3 spans 15 residues. Germline CDR1 is MNHEY and CDR2 is SVGAGI. The CDR3 region has the DNA TGTGCCAGCAGTTACCGGGGTAGCCATAACTATGGCTACACCTTC. This codes for CASSYRGSHNYGYTF.

V and J are TRBV5-6 and TRBJ1-2; 8 bases match TRBD1. With V trimmed by 1 base and J by 4 bases, 15 bases remained unmatched. Germline V gives CDR1 SGHDT, CDR2 YYEEEE. The CDR3 extends over 18 amino acids. The CDR3, as DNA: TGTGCCAGCAGCTTGTACCGACTTGGACAGGGAGGTCTCTATGGCTACACCTTC. Amino acid sequence: CASSLYRLGQGGLYGYTF.

This clonotype has just a few counts. This chain connects TRBV25-1 to TRBJ1-6; D unresolved. This CDR3 has 13 amino acids. Trimming shortened V by 3 bases and J by 11 bases, and 11 bases separated the two germline ends. CDR1 and CDR2 (germline): MGHDK, SYGVNS. Here the CDR3 DNA reads TGTGCCAGCAGTGAGGTCGTCATCGCACCCCTCCACTTT. It specifies CASSEVVIAPLHF.

This clonotype was seen many times. The rearrangement joins TRBV7-2 to TRBJ2-3; D is perhaps TRBD1 (5 bases). Germline V gene sequence: CDR1 SGHTA, CDR2 FQGNSA. CDR3 length equals 14 residues. Trimming took off 6 bases at V and 1 base at J, with 11 bases between the two ends. The CDR3 coding sequence is TGTGCCAGCAGTTTTGGGGCCCGCACAGATACGCAGTATTTT. It codes for CASSFGARTDTQYF.

The count of this clonotype is one. The chain uses TRBV11-2 and TRBJ2-4, with TRBD2 matching over 14 bases. The CDR3 totals 15 residues. V shed 5 bases, J shed 10 bases, and the junction held 7 bases outside the gene matches. Per germline, CDR1 SGHAT and CDR2 FQNNGV. The CDR3 DNA sequence: TGTGCCAGCAGCAGCGGACTAGCGGGGGGCGGGATTCAGTACTTC. Translation: CASSSGLAGGGIQYF.

This clonotype was detected only a few times. The rearrangement joins TRBV6-5 to TRBJ1-2; TRBD1 matches 7 bases. Germline loops: CDR1 MNHEY, CDR2 SVGAGI. The length of the CDR3 is 17 residues. With 2 bases clipped from V and 4 bases from J, the junction kept 13 bases outside the gene matches. The CDR3 region has the DNA TGTGCCAGCAGTTACGGTGGACAGGCCGCCGCTATCTATGGCTACACCTTC. Translation gives CASSYGGQAAAIYGYTF.

This clonotype was detected only a few times. The CDR3 bases are TGTGCCATCAAGGGCTTTGGCACCTACGAGCAGTACTTC. Protein product: CAIKGFGTYEQYF. The chain couples TRBV10-3 to TRBJ2-7; D is ambiguous. Germline values: CDR1 ENHRY, CDR2 SYGVKD. V was clipped by 7 bases and J by 2 bases, with 12 bases between them. This CDR3 spans 13 amino acids.

The V gene is TRBV5-6, the J gene TRBJ1-5; 10 bases are shared with TRBD1. V trimming: 4 bases; J trimming: 4 bases; junction bases outside the gene matches: 11. Germline assignment: CDR1 SGHDT and CDR2 YYEEEE. The CDR3 consists of 17 residues. In nucleotides, the CDR3 is TGTGCCAGCAGCGCCCGGAGACAGGGGGCTAGTAATCAGCCCCAGCATTTT. It specifies CASSARRQGASNQPQHF.

This clonotype was recorded a few times. J is TRBJ2-6 and V is TRBV30; no firm D call. This CDR3 is built from 12 residues. Per the germline V gene, CDR1 is GTSNPN and CDR2 is SVGIG (reference sequence). V lost 8 bases, J lost 3 bases, and 8 bases lay in between. The CDR3 region is CARPDGANVLTF. The DNA of the CDR3 is TGTGCCCGACCGGATGGGGCCAACGTCCTGACTTTC.

The V call is TRBV4-1, the J call TRBJ1-5, with D tentatively TRBD1 (5 bases). The CDR3 runs to 17 residues. Germline CDR1 and CDR2: MGHRA and YSYEKL. Trimming took off 4 bases at V and 3 bases at J, with 19 bases between the two ends. The CDR3 nucleotides read TGCGCCAGCAGCCCATCCCCCGAGACAGAATCCAATCAGCCCCAGCATTTT. As protein: CASSPSPETESNQPQHF.

The V and J genes are TRBV7-9 and TRBJ2-7; TRBD2 agrees at 9 bases. The V and J ends lost 2 bases and 0 bases, in that order; junction bases with no gene match: 5. The CDR3 contains 16 residues. Germline-derived CDR1 and CDR2 are SEHNR and FQNEAQ (reference sequence). The CDR3 nucleotides are TGTGCCAGCAGCTTACTAATTAGCGGGAGCTCCTACGAGCAGTACTTC. Its protein product is CASSLLISGSSYEQYF.

There are a few counts of this clonotype. This sequence joins TRBV5-5 and TRBJ2-1; D call uncertain. Germline V gives CDR1 SGHKS, CDR2 YYEKEE (reference sequence). CDR3 size: 16 residues. Trimming took 4 bases from V and 4 from J, leaving 18 bases between them. The CDR3, as DNA: TGTGCCAGCAGCCGGACCCAGAGGAAGGGATACAATGAGCAGTTCTTC. Translation: CASSRTQRKGYNEQFF.

The chain recombines TRBV12-3 or TRBV12-4 with TRBJ1-5; 7 positions match TRBD1. The CDR3 runs 14 residues. J was trimmed by 10 bases and V by 5 bases; bases with no gene match: 11. The CDR3 nucleotides read TGTGCCAGCAGTCGTAAGGGGGCTATAGGTCCCCAGCATTTT. Amino acids: CASSRKGAIGPQHF.

The chain uses TRBV5-6 and TRBJ2-7; 7 bases are shared with TRBD1. The germline CDR1 and CDR2 sequences are SGHDT and YYEEEE. This CDR3 region has 16 residues. With V trimmed by 1 base and J by 0 bases, 7 bases remained unmatched. This CDR3 reads CASSLRRGLGSYEQYF. The CDR3 nucleotides read TGTGCCAGCAGCTTGAGAAGGGGGCTGGGCTCCTACGAGCAGTACTTC.

In this sample, this clonotype turned up a few times. V and J are TRBV6-1 and TRBJ1-2; the match to TRBD1 covers 8 bases. With V trimmed by 4 bases and J by 7 bases, 5 bases remained unmatched. Germline values: CDR1 MNHNS, CDR2 SASEGT. This CDR3 region has 13 residues. CDR3 in DNA: TGTGCCAGCAGTGGTAACAGGGGGGCTGGCTACACCTTC. This codes for CASSGNRGAGYTF.